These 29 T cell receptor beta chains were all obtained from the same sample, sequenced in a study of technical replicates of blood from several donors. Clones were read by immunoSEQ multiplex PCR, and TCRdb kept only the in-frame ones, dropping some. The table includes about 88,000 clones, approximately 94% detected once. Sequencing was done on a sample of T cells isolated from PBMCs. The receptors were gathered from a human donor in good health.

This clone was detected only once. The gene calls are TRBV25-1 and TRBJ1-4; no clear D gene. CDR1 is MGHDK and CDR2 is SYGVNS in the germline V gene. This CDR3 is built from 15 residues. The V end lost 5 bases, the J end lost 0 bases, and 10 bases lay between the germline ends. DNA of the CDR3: TGTGCCAGCAGTCCCTTTTTTACAACTAATGAAAAACTGTTTTTT. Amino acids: CASSPFFTTNEKLFF.

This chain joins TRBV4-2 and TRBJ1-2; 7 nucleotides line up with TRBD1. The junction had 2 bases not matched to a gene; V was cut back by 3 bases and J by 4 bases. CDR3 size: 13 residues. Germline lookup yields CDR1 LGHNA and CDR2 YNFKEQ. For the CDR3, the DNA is TGTGCCAGCAGCCAGGGACAGAGCTATGGCTACACCTTC. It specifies CASSQGQSYGYTF.

CDR3 sequence reads: CASRKGIAGGTDTQYF. CDR3 bases: TGTGCCAGCAGGAAGGGTATAGCGGGGGGCACAGATACGCAGTATTTT. The rearrangement joins TRBV2 to TRBJ2-3, with 9 bases lining up with TRBD2. V lost 6 bases and J lost 1; bases outside the gene matches: 8. Per the germline V gene, CDR1 is SNHLY and CDR2 is FYNNEI. CDR3 length: 16 amino acids.

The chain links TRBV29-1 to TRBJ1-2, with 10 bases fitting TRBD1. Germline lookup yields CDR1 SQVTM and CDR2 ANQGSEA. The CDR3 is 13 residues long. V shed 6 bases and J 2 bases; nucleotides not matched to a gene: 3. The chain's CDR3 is CSVGQGVNYGYTF. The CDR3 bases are TGCAGCGTCGGACAGGGGGTGAACTATGGCTACACCTTC.

Here the CDR3 reads CATSEVYYGYTF. DNA for the CDR3: TGTGCCACCAGTGAGGTTTACTATGGCTACACCTTC. The J gene is TRBJ1-2, the V gene TRBV15; D uncertain. The CDR3 runs 12 residues. V lost 6 bases and J 3 bases, leaving 8 bases between the germline ends. CDR1 is LNHNV and CDR2 is YYDKDF in the germline V gene (reference sequence).

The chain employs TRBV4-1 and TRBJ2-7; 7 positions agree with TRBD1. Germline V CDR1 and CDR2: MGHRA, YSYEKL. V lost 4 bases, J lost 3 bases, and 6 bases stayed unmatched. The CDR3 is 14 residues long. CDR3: CASSRTDRVYEQYF. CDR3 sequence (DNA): TGCGCCAGCAGCCGGACCGACAGGGTCTACGAGCAGTACTTC.

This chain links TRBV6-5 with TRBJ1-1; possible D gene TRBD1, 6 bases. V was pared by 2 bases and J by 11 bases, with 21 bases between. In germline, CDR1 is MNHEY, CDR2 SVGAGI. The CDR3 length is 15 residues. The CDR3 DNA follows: TGTGCCAGCAGTTACACAAACCTACTACAGGGATCGGCTTTCTTT. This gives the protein CASSYTNLLQGSAFF.

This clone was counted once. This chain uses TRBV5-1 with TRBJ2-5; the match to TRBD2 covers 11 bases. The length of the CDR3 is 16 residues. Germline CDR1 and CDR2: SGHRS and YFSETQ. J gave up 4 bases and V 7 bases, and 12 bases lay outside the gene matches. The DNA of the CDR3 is TGCGCCAGCTTCGAGGGTCTAGCGGGGGGTGGAGAGACCCAGTACTTC. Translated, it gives CASFEGLAGGGETQYF.

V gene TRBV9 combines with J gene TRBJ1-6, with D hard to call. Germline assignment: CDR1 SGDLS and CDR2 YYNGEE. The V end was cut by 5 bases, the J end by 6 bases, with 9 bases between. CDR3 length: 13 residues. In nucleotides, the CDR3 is TGTGCCAGCAGTCCAAACATTAATTCACCCCTCCACTTT. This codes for CASSPNINSPLHF.

CDR3 in amino acids: CAIRGQGATDTQYF. In nucleotides, the CDR3 is TGTGCCATCAGGGGACAGGGAGCCACAGATACGCAGTATTTT. The chain combines TRBV10-3 with TRBJ2-3, with 9 positions matching TRBD1. Trimming at V came to 6 bases and at J to 2 bases, leaving 3 bases not matched to a gene. This CDR3 is built from 14 residues. Germline lookup yields CDR1 ENHRY and CDR2 SYGVKD.

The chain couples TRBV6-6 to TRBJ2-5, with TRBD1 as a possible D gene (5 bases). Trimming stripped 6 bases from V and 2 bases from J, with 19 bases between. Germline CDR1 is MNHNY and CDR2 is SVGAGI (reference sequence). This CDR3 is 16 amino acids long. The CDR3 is CASSPRVGVGQETQYF. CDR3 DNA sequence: TGTGCCAGCAGCCCCAGGGTAGGGGTGGGACAAGAGACCCAGTACTTC.

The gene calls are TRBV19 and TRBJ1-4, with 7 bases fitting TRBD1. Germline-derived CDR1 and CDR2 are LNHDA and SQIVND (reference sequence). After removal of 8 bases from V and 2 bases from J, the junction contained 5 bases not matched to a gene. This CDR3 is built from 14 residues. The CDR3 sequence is CASGQAWTNEKLFF. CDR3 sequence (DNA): TGTGCCAGTGGACAGGCCTGGACTAATGAAAAACTGTTTTTT.

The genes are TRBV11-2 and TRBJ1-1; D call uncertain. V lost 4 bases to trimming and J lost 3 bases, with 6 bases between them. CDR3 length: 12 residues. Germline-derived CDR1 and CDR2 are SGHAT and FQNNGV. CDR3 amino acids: CASSYDYTEAFF. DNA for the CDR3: TGTGCCAGCAGCTACGACTACACTGAAGCTTTCTTT.

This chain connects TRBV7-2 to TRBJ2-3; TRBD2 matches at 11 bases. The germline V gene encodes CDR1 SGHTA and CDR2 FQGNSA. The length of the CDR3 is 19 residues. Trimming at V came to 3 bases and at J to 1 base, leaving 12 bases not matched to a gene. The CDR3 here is CASSFRGPPGLAGTDTQYF. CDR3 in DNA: TGTGCCAGCAGCTTTAGGGGACCACCGGGACTAGCGGGCACAGATACGCAGTATTTT.

This chain's CDR3 is CAISDEGRGRYEQYF. In nucleotides, the CDR3 is TGTGCCATCAGTGACGAAGGGCGGGGGCGCTACGAGCAGTACTTC. This sequence joins TRBV10-3 and TRBJ2-7; perhaps TRBD2 as D (7 bases). The ends were cut back, 3 bases at V and 3 bases at J, with 15 bases in the middle. This CDR3 comprises 15 residues. Germline assignment: CDR1 ENHRY and CDR2 SYGVKD.

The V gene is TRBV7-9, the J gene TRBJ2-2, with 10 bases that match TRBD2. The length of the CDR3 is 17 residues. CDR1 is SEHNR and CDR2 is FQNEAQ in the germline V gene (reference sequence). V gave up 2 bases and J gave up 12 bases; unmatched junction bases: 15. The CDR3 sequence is CASSLPRRLAGTVKLFF. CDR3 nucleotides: TGTGCCAGCAGCTTACCTCGAAGACTAGCGGGTACCGTTAAGCTGTTTTTT.

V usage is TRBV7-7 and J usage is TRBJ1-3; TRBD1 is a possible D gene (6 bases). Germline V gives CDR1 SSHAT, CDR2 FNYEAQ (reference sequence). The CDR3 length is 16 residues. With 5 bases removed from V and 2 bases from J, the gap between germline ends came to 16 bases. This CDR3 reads CASSPSPGGTGNTIYF. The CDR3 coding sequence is TGTGCCAGCAGCCCCTCCCCGGGGGGCACTGGAAACACCATATATTTT.

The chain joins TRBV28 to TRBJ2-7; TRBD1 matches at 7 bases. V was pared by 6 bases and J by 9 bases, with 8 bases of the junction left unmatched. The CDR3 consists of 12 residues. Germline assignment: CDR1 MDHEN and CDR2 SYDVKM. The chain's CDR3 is CASSPNTGAQYF. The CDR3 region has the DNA TGTGCCAGCAGCCCAAATACAGGGGCGCAGTACTTC.

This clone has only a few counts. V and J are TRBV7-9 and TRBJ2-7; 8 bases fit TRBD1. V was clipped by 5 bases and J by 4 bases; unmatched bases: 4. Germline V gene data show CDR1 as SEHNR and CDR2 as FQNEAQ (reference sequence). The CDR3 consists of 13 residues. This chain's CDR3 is CASSPQGAYEQYF. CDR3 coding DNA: TGTGCCAGCAGCCCTCAGGGGGCTTACGAGCAGTACTTC.

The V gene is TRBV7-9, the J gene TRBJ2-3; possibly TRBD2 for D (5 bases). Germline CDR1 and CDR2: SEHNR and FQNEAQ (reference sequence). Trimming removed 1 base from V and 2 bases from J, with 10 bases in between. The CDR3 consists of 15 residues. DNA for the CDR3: TGTGCCAGCAGCTTAGAGACGGGATACACAGATACGCAGTATTTT. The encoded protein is CASSLETGYTDTQYF.

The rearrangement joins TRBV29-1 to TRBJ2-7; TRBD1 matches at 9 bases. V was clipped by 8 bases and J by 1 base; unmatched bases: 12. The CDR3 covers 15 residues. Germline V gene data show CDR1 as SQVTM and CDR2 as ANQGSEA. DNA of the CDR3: TGCAGCATCTACTGGCCCGGGACAGGGTCCTACGAGCAGTACTTC. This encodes CSIYWPGTGSYEQYF.

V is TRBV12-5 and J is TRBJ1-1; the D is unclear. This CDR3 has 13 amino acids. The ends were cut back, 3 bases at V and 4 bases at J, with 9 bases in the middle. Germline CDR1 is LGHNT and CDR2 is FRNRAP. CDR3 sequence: CASGFFGGTEAFF. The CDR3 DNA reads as TGTGCTAGTGGTTTTTTTGGCGGCACTGAAGCTTTCTTT.

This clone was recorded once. CDR3 DNA sequence: TGTGCCAGCAGTTTATGGCAGGGCAATCAGCCCCAGCATTTT. This sequence encodes CASSLWQGNQPQHF. V is TRBV28 and J is TRBJ1-5; D gene uncertain. The germline CDR1 and CDR2 sequences are MDHEN and SYDVKM. The CDR3 loop spans 14 amino acids. With 0 bases removed from V and 2 bases from J, the gap between germline ends came to 5 bases.

The CDR3 spells CASSRQGNSNTEAFF. CDR3 nucleotides: TGTGCCAGTTCCCGACAGGGAAACTCGAACACTGAAGCTTTCTTT. This rearrangement joins TRBV19 to TRBJ1-1; 7 bases line up with TRBD1. The trim removed 8 bases at V and 1 base at J, leaving 10 bases unmatched. The CDR3 is made up of 15 amino acids. The germline gives CDR1 LNHDA, CDR2 SQIVND (reference sequence).

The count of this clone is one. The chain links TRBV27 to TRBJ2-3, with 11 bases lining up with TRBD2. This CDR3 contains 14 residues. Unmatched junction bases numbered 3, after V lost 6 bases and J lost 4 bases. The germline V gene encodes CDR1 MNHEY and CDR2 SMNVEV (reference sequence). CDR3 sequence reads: CASRLAGGPDTQYF. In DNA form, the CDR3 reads TGTGCCAGCAGGTTAGCGGGAGGGCCAGATACGCAGTATTTT.

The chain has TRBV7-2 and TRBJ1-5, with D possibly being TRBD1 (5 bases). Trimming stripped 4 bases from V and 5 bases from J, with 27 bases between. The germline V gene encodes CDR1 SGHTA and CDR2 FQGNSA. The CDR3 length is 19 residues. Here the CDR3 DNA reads TGTGCCAGCAGCTACGATCCCCTACAGGACGCCTCACCTTATCAGCCCCAGCATTTT. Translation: CASSYDPLQDASPYQPQHF. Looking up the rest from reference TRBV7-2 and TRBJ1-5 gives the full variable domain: GAGVSQSPSNKVTEKGKDVELRCDPISGHTALYWYRQSLGQGLEFLIYFQGNSAPDKSGLPSDRFSAERTGGSVSTLTIQRTQQEDSAVYLCASSYDPLQDASPYQPQHFGDGTRLSIL.

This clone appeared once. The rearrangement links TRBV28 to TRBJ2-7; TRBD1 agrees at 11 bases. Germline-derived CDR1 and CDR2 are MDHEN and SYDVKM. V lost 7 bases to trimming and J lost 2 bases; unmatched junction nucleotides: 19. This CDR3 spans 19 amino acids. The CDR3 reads CASTNSAMIRDRGAYEQYF. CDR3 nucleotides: TGTGCCAGCACCAACTCTGCGATGATCCGGGACAGGGGGGCCTACGAGCAGTACTTC.

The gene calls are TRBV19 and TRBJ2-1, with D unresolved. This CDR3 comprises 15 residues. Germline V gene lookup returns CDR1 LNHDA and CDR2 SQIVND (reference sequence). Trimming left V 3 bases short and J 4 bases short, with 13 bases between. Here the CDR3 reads CASSIGGEPYNEQFF. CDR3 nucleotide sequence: TGTGCCAGTAGTATCGGCGGAGAACCATACAATGAGCAGTTCTTC. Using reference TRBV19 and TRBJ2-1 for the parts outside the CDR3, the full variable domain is DGGITQSPKYLFRKEGQNVTLSCEQNLNHDAMYWYRQDPGQGLRLIYYSQIVNDFQKGDIAEGYSVSREKKESFPLTVTSAQKNPTAFYLCASSIGGEPYNEQFFGPGTRLTVL.

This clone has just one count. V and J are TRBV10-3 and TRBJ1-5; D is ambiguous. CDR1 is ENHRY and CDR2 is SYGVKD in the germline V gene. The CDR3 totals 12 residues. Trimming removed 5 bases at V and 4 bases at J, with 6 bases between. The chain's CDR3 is CAISPNNQPQHF. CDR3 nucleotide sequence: TGTGCCATCAGTCCCAATAATCAGCCCCAGCATTTT.